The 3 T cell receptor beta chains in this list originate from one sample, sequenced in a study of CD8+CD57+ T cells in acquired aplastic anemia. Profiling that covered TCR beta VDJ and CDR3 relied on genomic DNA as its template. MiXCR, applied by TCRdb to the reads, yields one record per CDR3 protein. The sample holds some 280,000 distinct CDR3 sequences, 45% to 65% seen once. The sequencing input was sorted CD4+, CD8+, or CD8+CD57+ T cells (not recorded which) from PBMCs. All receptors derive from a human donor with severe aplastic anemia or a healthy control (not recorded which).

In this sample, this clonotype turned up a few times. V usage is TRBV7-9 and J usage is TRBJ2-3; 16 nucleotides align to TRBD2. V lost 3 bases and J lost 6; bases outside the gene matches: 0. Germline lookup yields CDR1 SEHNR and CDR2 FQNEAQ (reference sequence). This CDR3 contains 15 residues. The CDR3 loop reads CASSLGLAGGDTQYF. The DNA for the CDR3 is TGTGCCAGCAGCTTGGGACTAGCGGGAGGGGATACGCAGTATTTT. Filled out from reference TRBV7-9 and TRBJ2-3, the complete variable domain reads DTGVSQNPRHKITKRGQNVTFRCDPISEHNRLYWYRQTLGQGPEFLTYFQNEAQLEKSRLLSDRFSAERPKGSFSTLEIQRTEQGDSAMYLCASSLGLAGGDTQYFGPGTRLTVL.

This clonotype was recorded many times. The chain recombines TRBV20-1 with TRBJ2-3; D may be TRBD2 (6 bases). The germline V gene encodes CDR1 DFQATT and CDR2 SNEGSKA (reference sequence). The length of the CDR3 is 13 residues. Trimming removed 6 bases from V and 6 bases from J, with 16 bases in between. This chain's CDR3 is CSATGTVGDTQYF. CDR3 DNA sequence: TGCAGTGCCACCGGGACTGTTGGGGATACGCAGTATTTT.

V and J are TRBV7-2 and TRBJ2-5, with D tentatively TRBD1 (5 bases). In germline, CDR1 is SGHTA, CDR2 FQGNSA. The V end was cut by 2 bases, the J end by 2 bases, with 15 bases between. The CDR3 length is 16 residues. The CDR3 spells CASSLYSGAGQETQYF. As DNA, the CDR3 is TGTGCCAGCAGCTTATATAGTGGGGCAGGGCAAGAGACCCAGTACTTC.